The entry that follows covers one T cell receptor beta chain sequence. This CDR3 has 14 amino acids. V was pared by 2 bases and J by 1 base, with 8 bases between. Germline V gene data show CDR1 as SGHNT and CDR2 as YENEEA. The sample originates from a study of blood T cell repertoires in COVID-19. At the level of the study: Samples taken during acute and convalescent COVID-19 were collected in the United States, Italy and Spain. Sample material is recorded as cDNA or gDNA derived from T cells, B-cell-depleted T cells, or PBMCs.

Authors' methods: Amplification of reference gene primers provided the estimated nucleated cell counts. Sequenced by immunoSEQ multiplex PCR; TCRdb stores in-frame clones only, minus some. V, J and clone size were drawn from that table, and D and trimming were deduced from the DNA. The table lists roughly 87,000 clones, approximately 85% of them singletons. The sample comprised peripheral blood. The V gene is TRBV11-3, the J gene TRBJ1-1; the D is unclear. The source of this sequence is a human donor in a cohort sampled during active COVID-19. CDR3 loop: CASSLSRENTEAFF. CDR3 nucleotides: TGTGCCAGCAGCTTATCAAGAGAGAACACTGAAGCTTTCTTT. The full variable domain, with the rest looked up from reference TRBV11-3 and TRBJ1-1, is EAGVVQSPRYKIIEKKQPVAFWCNPISGHNTLYWYLQNLGQGPELLIRYENEEAVDDSQLPKDRFSAERLKGVDSTLKIQPAELGDSAVYLCASSLSRENTEAFFGQGTRLTVV.